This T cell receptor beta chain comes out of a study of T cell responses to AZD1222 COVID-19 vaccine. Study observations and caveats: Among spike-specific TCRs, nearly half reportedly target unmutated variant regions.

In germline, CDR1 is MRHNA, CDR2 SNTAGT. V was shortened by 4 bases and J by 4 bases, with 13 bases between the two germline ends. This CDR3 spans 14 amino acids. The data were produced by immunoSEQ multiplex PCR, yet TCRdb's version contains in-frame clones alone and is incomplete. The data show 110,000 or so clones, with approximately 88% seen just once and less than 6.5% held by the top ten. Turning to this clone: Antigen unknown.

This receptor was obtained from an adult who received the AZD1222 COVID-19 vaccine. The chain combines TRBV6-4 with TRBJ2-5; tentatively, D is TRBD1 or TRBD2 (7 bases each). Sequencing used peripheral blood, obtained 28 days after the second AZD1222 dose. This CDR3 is CASSAPGGAETQYF. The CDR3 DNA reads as TGTGCCAGCAGTGCCCCAGGGGGGGCAGAGACCCAGTACTTC.